One sample yielded the 18 T cell receptor beta chains listed below, sequenced in a study of T cells after yellow fever vaccination. TCRdb ran MiXCR on the 5' RACE reads and lists one entry per CDR3 protein. The sample has under 500,000 distinct CDR3 sequences, about 19% seen once. Sequences were derived from PBMCs, sampled before the yellow fever booster vaccination. Receptors were obtained from a man in his late teens or twenties who received the YFV17D yellow fever vaccine.

The sample holds a few counts of this clonotype. The genes are TRBV19 and TRBJ2-2; TRBD2 agrees at 9 bases. There are 15 residues in the CDR3. V dropped 5 bases and J dropped 3; count of bases not matched to a gene: 4. Germline loops: CDR1 LNHDA, CDR2 SQIVND (reference sequence). The chain's CDR3 is CASSRGGADTGELFF. CDR3 DNA: TGTGCCAGTAGTCGCGGGGGGGCGGACACCGGGGAGCTGTTTTTT. Variable domain in full (rest from reference TRBV19 and TRBJ2-2): DGGITQSPKYLFRKEGQNVTLSCEQNLNHDAMYWYRQDPGQGLRLIYYSQIVNDFQKGDIAEGYSVSREKKESFPLTVTSAQKNPTAFYLCASSRGGADTGELFFGEGSRLTVL.

The chain employs TRBV4-1 and TRBJ2-1, with TRBD1 matching 8 bases. After removal of 6 bases from V and 2 bases from J, the junction contained 6 bases not matched to a gene. CDR3 length: 15 amino acids. Germline V gene data show CDR1 as MGHRA and CDR2 as YSYEKL. CDR3 nucleotides: TGCGCCAGCAGAGCTGGACAGGGTCCCTACAATGAGCAGTTCTTC. Encoded protein: CASRAGQGPYNEQFF.

This clonotype has only a few counts. This sequence joins TRBV7-2 and TRBJ2-1, with 7 bases aligning to TRBD2. J was trimmed by 6 bases and V by 7 bases; bases with no gene match: 12. Germline V gene lookup returns CDR1 SGHTA and CDR2 FQGNSA. The CDR3 runs to 15 residues. In DNA form, the CDR3 reads TGTGCCAGCATCCCCGGGGTAGCGGGCCGCAATGAGCAGTTCTTC. Translated, it gives CASIPGVAGRNEQFF. The variable domain in full, with the rest retrieved from reference TRBV7-2 and TRBJ2-1, is GAGVSQSPSNKVTEKGKDVELRCDPISGHTALYWYRQSLGQGLEFLIYFQGNSAPDKSGLPSDRFSAERTGGSVSTLTIQRTQQEDSAVYLCASIPGVAGRNEQFFGPGTRLTVL.

This clonotype came up many times. The chain recombines TRBV6-2 or TRBV6-3 with TRBJ2-1; D is uncertain. Trimming pared 7 bases from V and 5 bases from J, leaving 21 bases between. Germline lookup yields CDR1 MNHEY and CDR2 SVGEGT. CDR3 length: 16 amino acids. For the CDR3, the DNA is TGTGCCAGCACCGAAAATTCCGGGTCTTCCCACAATGAGCAGTTCTTC. Its translation is CASTENSGSSHNEQFF.

The chain employs TRBV7-9 and TRBJ1-2, with D hard to call. From germline, CDR1 is SEHNR and CDR2 FQNEAQ (reference sequence). The V and J ends lost 1 base and 1 base respectively, with 13 bases between them. The CDR3 is made up of 16 amino acids. The CDR3, as DNA: TGTGCCAGCAGCTTAGTTGGCCAGAGAGTTAACTATGGCTACACCTTC. It encodes CASSLVGQRVNYGYTF.

This clonotype was seen only a few times. The gene calls are TRBV12-3 or TRBV12-4 and TRBJ2-7, with D perhaps TRBD2 (5 bases). The CDR3 sequence is 11 residues long. V lost 9 bases and J 3 bases, leaving 9 bases between the germline ends. The CDR3 DNA reads TGTGCCAGGTCGGGGTACTACGAGCAGTACGTC. Translated: CARSGYYEQYV.

This clonotype was found a few times. The chain uses TRBV6-4 and TRBJ2-2, with 9 nucleotides matching TRBD2. V gave up 4 bases and J gave up 5 bases; unmatched junction bases: 8. The CDR3 runs 16 residues. The germline V gene encodes CDR1 MRHNA and CDR2 SNTAGT. The CDR3 protein is CASSASSLAGTGELFF. The CDR3 DNA reads TGTGCCAGCAGTGCGTCTAGTCTAGCGGGGACCGGGGAGCTGTTTTTT.

The rearrangement joins TRBV30 to TRBJ2-5; D might be TRBD2 (5 bases). V lost 2 bases and J lost 0, with 7 bases in between. Per the germline V gene, CDR1 is GTSNPN and CDR2 is SVGIG (reference sequence). This CDR3 region has 13 residues. The CDR3 coding sequence is TGTGCCTGGAGTTCGGGGAACCAAGAGACCCAGTACTTC. Translated: CAWSSGNQETQYF. Combining the CDR3 with reference TRBV30 and TRBJ2-5 gives the whole variable domain SQTIHQWPATLVQPVGSPLSLECTVEGTSNPNLYWYRQAAGRGLQLLFYSVGIGQISSEVPQNLSASRPQDRQFILSSKKLLLSDSGFYLCAWSSGNQETQYFGPGTRLLVL.

This chain joins TRBV6-5 and TRBJ2-7; 7 bases line up with TRBD2. The CDR3 consists of 13 residues. The junction had 2 bases not matched to a gene; V was cut back by 2 bases and J by 4 bases. Germline values: CDR1 MNHEY, CDR2 SVGAGI. For the CDR3, the DNA is TGTGCCAGCAGTTACGGGGGGGAATACGAGCAGTACTTC. Translation gives CASSYGGEYEQYF.

The chain recombines TRBV7-3 with TRBJ2-3; perhaps D is TRBD1 or TRBD2 (5 bases each). This CDR3 region has 14 residues. Trimming pared 7 bases from V and 0 bases from J, leaving 11 bases between. From germline, CDR1 is SGHTA and CDR2 FQGTGA. The CDR3 bases are TGTGCCAGCAACCAGGGAGCTAGCACAGATACGCAGTATTTT. Its protein product is CASNQGASTDTQYF.

This clonotype was detected ten times or more. The CDR3 is CASSQGTGGNYGYTF. In DNA form, the CDR3 reads TGTGCCAGCAGCCAAGGGACAGGTGGTAACTATGGCTACACCTTC. V gene TRBV9 combines with J gene TRBJ1-2; 8 nucleotides align to TRBD1. After removal of 4 bases from V and 1 base from J, the junction contained 6 bases not matched to a gene. CDR3 length: 15 amino acids. Germline lookup yields CDR1 SGDLS and CDR2 YYNGEE.

The genes are TRBV5-1 and TRBJ1-6, with D possibly being TRBD1 (6 bases). Trimming took 4 bases from V and 5 from J, leaving 16 bases between them. CDR3 length: 16 residues. The germline CDR1 and CDR2 sequences are SGHRS and YFSETQ. The CDR3 protein is CASSMSTRTDNSPLHF. CDR3 DNA sequence: TGCGCCAGCAGCATGAGTACGAGGACAGATAATTCACCCCTCCACTTT. The variable domain in full, with the rest retrieved from reference TRBV5-1 and TRBJ1-6, is KAGVTQTPRYLIKTRGQQVTLSCSPISGHRSVSWYQQTPGQGLQFLFEYFSETQRNKGNFPGRFSGRQFSNSRSEMNVSTLELGDSALYLCASSMSTRTDNSPLHFGNGTRLTVT.

This clonotype has a handful of counts. The CDR3 DNA is TGTGCCACCAGCAGAGATAAGGGCTCCTACGAGCAGTACGTC. Translating gives CATSRDKGSYEQYV. The chain has TRBV15 and TRBJ2-7; D is ambiguous. Germline V gene data show CDR1 as LNHNV and CDR2 as YYDKDF (reference sequence). V was shortened by 0 bases and J by 0 bases, with 6 bases between the two germline ends. This CDR3 contains 14 residues.

This rearrangement joins TRBV4-3 to TRBJ2-3, with D tentatively TRBD1 (6 bases). CDR3 length: 13 residues. The germline CDR1 and CDR2 sequences are LGHNA and YSLEER. V was clipped by 0 bases and J by 7 bases, with 8 bases between them. The CDR3 region has the DNA TGCGCCAGCAGCCAAGATCAGGGGAATACGCAGTATTTT. It codes for CASSQDQGNTQYF.

V gene TRBV12-3 or TRBV12-4 combines with J gene TRBJ2-5, with 10 positions matching TRBD1. Trimming removed 5 bases from V and 3 bases from J; junction bases left unmatched: 6. This CDR3 contains 15 residues. The CDR3 spells CASSRPGQGKETQYF. The CDR3 DNA reads as TGTGCCAGCAGTAGACCGGGACAGGGGAAAGAGACCCAGTACTTC.

This clonotype came up a few times. The chain links TRBV20-1 to TRBJ2-7; unclear D gene. V was shortened by 1 base and J by 0 bases, with 13 bases between the two germline ends. Germline loops: CDR1 DFQATT, CDR2 SNEGSKA (reference sequence). The CDR3 has 15 residues. The chain's CDR3 is CSARVIGGFSYEQYF. In nucleotides, the CDR3 is TGCAGTGCTAGAGTAATCGGCGGCTTCTCCTACGAGCAGTACTTC.

This chain joins TRBV7-6 and TRBJ2-5; 8 bases map to TRBD2. CDR1 is SGHVS and CDR2 is FNYEAQ in the germline V gene. V lost 3 bases to trimming and J lost 5 bases; unmatched junction nucleotides: 8. This CDR3 is built from 15 residues. CDR3 sequence (DNA): TGTGCCAGCAGCTTCACCGGGGGGGCCGGGGAGACCCAGTACTTC. It codes for CASSFTGGAGETQYF.

The CDR3 DNA reads TGTGCCAGCAGCAAACGCATCAGGGAGTACAATGAGCAGTTCTTC. Amino acids: CASSKRIREYNEQFF. The genes are TRBV12-3 or TRBV12-4 and TRBJ2-1; tentatively, D is TRBD1 or TRBD2 (5 bases each). This CDR3 spans 15 amino acids. Trimming pared 6 bases from V and 4 bases from J, leaving 16 bases between.